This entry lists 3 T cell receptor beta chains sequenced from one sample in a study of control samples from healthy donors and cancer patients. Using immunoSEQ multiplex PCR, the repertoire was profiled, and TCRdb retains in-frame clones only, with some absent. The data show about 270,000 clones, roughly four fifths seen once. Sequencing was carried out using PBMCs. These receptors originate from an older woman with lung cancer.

Here the CDR3 DNA reads TGTGTAACCAGGCCGTCTAGCACAGATACGCAGTATTTT. This encodes CVTRPSSTDTQYF. The V call is TRBV24-1, the J call TRBJ2-3; D is unresolved. This CDR3 has 13 amino acids. CDR1 is KGHDR and CDR2 is SFDVKD in the germline V gene.

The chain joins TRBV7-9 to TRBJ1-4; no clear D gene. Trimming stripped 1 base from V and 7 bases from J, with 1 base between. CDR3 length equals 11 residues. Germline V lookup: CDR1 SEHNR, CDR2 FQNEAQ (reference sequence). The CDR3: CASSLVEKLFF. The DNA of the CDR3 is TGTGCCAGCAGCTTAGTTGAAAAACTGTTTTTT.

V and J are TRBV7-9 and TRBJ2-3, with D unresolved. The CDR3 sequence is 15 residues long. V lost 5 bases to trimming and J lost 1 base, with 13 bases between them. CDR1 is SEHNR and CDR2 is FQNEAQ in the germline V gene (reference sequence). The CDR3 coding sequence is TGTGCCAGCAGCCTCGTCAAGGCTGGCACAGATACGCAGTATTTT. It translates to CASSLVKAGTDTQYF.